The clone carrying this T cell receptor (beta chain) was recorded many times. Its antigen is as yet unknown. The CDR3 length is 14 residues. The V end was cut by 3 bases, the J end by 9 bases, with 12 bases between. Germline CDR1 reads MGHRA; CDR2 reads YSYEKL. Unique molecular identifiers were in the cDNA, with template-switch universal primer binding. MiXCR was run by TCRdb on the 5' RACE reads, yielding one entry per CDR3 protein. The sample carries about 690,000 distinct CDR3 sequences, 5.5% to 6.5% recorded once. This specimen belongs to a study of identical twins. Study-level points and caveats: For cord blood, abundant beta clonotypes had fewer insertions, unlike memory repertoires, which showed none.

The origin of this receptor is a man aged 18 to 35 in good health. V gene TRBV4-1 combines with J gene TRBJ1-6; D unresolved. The sample consisted of naive T cells sorted from blood. The CDR3 protein is CASSHLSRGSPLHF. The CDR3 DNA sequence: TGCGCCAGCAGCCACCTCTCGCGCGGTTCACCCCTCCACTTT.